A selection of T cell receptor beta chains follows, all from one sample in a study of cytomegalovirus exposure and HLA in healthy donors. The assay was immunoSEQ multiplex PCR, and TCRdb's table has in-frame clones only and misses some. Among approximately 150,000 clones listed, 60% to 80% were seen once. The sample was PBMCs. Receptors originate from a woman aged 60 to 75 in good health and CMV-seronegative. Each CDR3 is given with its conserved first and last residue. A D gene is named only where the DNA matches it firmly. The size of a clone is reported for some rows only, either as once, few or many, or as a class for expanded clones.

D gene: TRBD1
clone size: .
CDR3 length: 15
J gene: TRBJ2-3
V gene: TRBV7-9
CDR3 DNA: TGTGCCAGCAGCTTCAGGGGGCATAGCACAGATACGCAGTATTTT
CDR3 protein: CASSFRGHSTDTQYF

D gene: .
clone size: .
CDR3 length: 12
J gene: TRBJ2-5
V gene: TRBV28
CDR3 DNA: TGTGCCAGCAGGGCGGGTCAAGAGACCCAGTACTTC
CDR3 protein: CASRAGQETQYF

D gene: .
clone size: .
CDR3 length: 15
J gene: TRBJ1-2
V gene: TRBV28
CDR3 DNA: .
CDR3 protein: CASSLWGQGTLMNTF

D gene: TRBD1
clone size: .
CDR3 length: 14
J gene: TRBJ2-2
V gene: TRBV7-3
CDR3 DNA: TGTGCCAGCAGCTTCAGACAGGGCGCCGGGGAGCTGTTTTTT
CDR3 protein: CASSFRQGAGELFF

D gene: TRBD1
clone size: once
CDR3 length: 19
J gene: TRBJ1-4
V gene: TRBV7-6
CDR3 DNA: TGTGCCAGCAGCTTAGCGCCTGGACAGGGGAGTCGGACTAATGAAAAACTGTTTTTT
CDR3 protein: CASSLAPGQGSRTNEKLFF

D gene: TRBD1
clone size: .
CDR3 length: 16
J gene: TRBJ1-5
V gene: TRBV4-1
CDR3 DNA: TGCGCCAGCAGTCAGAGTAGGGGGCGGTCGGACCAGCCCCAGCATTTT
CDR3 protein: CASSQSRGRSDQPQHF

D gene: TRBD2
clone size: .
CDR3 length: 17
J gene: TRBJ2-2
V gene: TRBV5-3
CDR3 DNA: TGTGCCAGAAGCTGGGGGACTAGCGGCTTTAGAGGCGGGGAGCTGTTTTTT
CDR3 protein: CARSWGTSGFRGGELFF

D gene: TRBD1
clone size: .
CDR3 length: 16
J gene: TRBJ1-2
V gene: TRBV18
CDR3 DNA: TGTGCCAGCTTATCCGACAGGGGGCTACCTAGCTATGGCTACACCTTC
CDR3 protein: CASLSDRGLPSYGYTF

D gene: .
clone size: few
CDR3 length: 14
J gene: TRBJ2-7
V gene: TRBV19
CDR3 DNA: TGTGCCAGTAGTCCCATCCAGGGTCGGAACGAGCAGTACTTC
CDR3 protein: CASSPIQGRNEQYF

D gene: TRBD1
clone size: .
CDR3 length: 15
J gene: TRBJ1-1
V gene: TRBV5-1
CDR3 DNA: TGCGCCACCAGCCTACACAGGGGCATGAACACTGAAGCTTTCTTT
CDR3 protein: CATSLHRGMNTEAFF